This is a list of T cell receptor beta chains from one sample in a study of blood T cell repertoires in COVID-19. Generated by immunoSEQ multiplex PCR, the TCRdb table keeps only in-frame clones and is missing some. Among fewer than 120,000 clones listed, just over 75% were seen once. Sequenced sample: peripheral blood. Receptors were obtained from a woman older than 75 with acute or convalescent COVID-19. Both conserved end residues are part of each CDR3. D genes are given only for firm matches. A clone size is listed for some rows: how often the clone was seen (once, few, many), or a class if it is expanded.

TRBV18	NA	TRBJ2-7	NA	CASSPGGAGYEQYF	TGTGCCAGCTCGCCCGGGGGAGCCGGCTACGAGCAGTACTTC
TRBV6-1	NA	TRBJ1-5	NA	CASSELMSFSNQPQHF	TGTGCCAGCAGTGAATTAATGAGCTTTAGCAATCAGCCCCAGCATTTT
TRBV6-1	NA	TRBJ1-5	NA	CASSEGPTNQPQHF	TGTGCCAGCAGTGAAGGACCGACAAATCAGCCCCAGCATTTT
TRBV19	TRBD2	TRBJ2-3	few	CASSKITSGAIADTQYF	TGTGCCAGTAGTAAGATCACTAGCGGGGCTATTGCCGATACGCAGTATTTT
TRBV7-2	TRBD2	TRBJ2-7	NA	CASSLYVIAGVSYEQYF	TGTGCCAGCAGCCTTTACGTGATAGCGGGAGTGTCCTACGAGCAGTACTTC
TRBV28	NA	TRBJ1-6	NA	CASRLRARSYNSPLHF	TGTGCCAGCAGACTCAGGGCCCGCTCCTATAATTCACCCCTCCACTTT
TRBV9	NA	TRBJ1-1	NA	CASSVAVRGVEAFF	TGTGCCAGCAGCGTAGCGGTCCGGGGGGTTGAAGCTTTCTTT
TRBV30	NA	TRBJ2-7	NA	CAWSSYPYEQYF	TGTGCCTGGAGTTCCTATCCCTACGAGCAGTACTTC
TRBV10-3	TRBD1	TRBJ1-2	once	CAISVNTGGAGYGYTF	TGTGCCATCAGTGTGAACACAGGGGGCGCAGGCTATGGCTACACCTTC
TRBV3-1/TRBV3-2	TRBD2	TRBJ2-2	NA	CASSQHGLAGTGELFF	TGTGCCAGCAGCCAACACGGACTAGCGGGAACCGGGGAGCTGTTTTTT
TRBV30	TRBD1	TRBJ1-5	NA	CAWAQGGGNQPQHF	TGTGCCTGGGCACAGGGGGGAGGCAATCAGCCCCAGCATTTT
TRBV10-1	TRBD2	TRBJ2-7	NA	CASGVPSGSTYEQYF	TGCGCCAGCGGGGTCCCTAGCGGGTCGACCTACGAGCAGTACTTC
TRBV5-1	TRBD2	TRBJ2-3	NA	CASSLREGTQYF	TGCGCCAGCAGCTTGAGGGAGGGTACGCAGTATTTT
TRBV4-1	TRBD1	TRBJ2-7	NA	CASSQTGSYEQYF	TGCGCCAGCAGCCAGACAGGGTCCTACGAGCAGTACTTC
TRBV15	TRBD1	TRBJ2-4	NA	CATSRDPGQENIQYF	TGTGCCACCAGCAGAGATCCGGGACAGGAAAACATTCAGTACTTC
TRBV6-5	TRBD1	TRBJ1-2	once	CASSYSKTGYYGYTF	TGTGCCAGCAGTTACTCGAAGACAGGGTATTATGGCTACACCTTC
TRBV3-1/TRBV3-2	TRBD2	TRBJ2-1	NA	CASSQVSGGAWDNEQFF	TGTGCCAGCAGCCAAGTCAGCGGGGGGGCCTGGGACAATGAGCAGTTCTTC
TRBV9	NA	TRBJ2-2	NA	CASSPRGDPNTGELFF	TGTGCCAGCAGCCCCCGGGGTGACCCGAACACCGGGGAGCTGTTTTTT
TRBV2	NA	TRBJ1-5	NA	CASSERRRASNQPQHF	TGTGCCAGCAGTGAACGTCGCAGGGCGAGCAATCAGCCCCAGCATTTT
TRBV19	TRBD1	TRBJ2-7	few	CASSLGTAYEQYF	TGTGCCAGTAGTCTAGGGACAGCCTACGAGCAGTACTTC
TRBV9	NA	TRBJ1-2	few	CASSVSGAREGYTF	TGTGCCAGCAGCGTAAGCGGGGCGCGGGAAGGCTACACCTTC
TRBV29-1	NA	TRBJ2-1	NA	CSVDMRSKQFF	TGCAGCGTTGATATGCGGTCTAAGCAGTTCTTC
TRBV11-2	TRBD2	TRBJ2-1	NA	CASSHVAGGSYNEQFF	TGTGCCAGCAGCCATGTAGCGGGGGGCTCCTACAATGAGCAGTTCTTC
TRBV30	TRBD2	TRBJ2-7	NA	CAWSRGIWGGSSSYEQYF	TGTGCCTGGAGTAGGGGTATATGGGGCGGGAGTAGCTCCTACGAGCAGTACTTC
TRBV3-1/TRBV3-2	NA	TRBJ1-1	NA	CASSQATENTEAFF	TGTGCCAGCAGCCAAGCGACAGAGAACACTGAAGCTTTCTTT
TRBV5-4	NA	TRBJ2-1	NA	CASSPTYNEQFF	TGTGCCAGCAGCCCTACGTACAATGAGCAGTTCTTC
TRBV6-5	TRBD2	TRBJ2-7	NA	CASSQTSVSYEQYF	TGTGCCAGCAGTCAGACTAGCGTCTCCTACGAGCAGTACTTC